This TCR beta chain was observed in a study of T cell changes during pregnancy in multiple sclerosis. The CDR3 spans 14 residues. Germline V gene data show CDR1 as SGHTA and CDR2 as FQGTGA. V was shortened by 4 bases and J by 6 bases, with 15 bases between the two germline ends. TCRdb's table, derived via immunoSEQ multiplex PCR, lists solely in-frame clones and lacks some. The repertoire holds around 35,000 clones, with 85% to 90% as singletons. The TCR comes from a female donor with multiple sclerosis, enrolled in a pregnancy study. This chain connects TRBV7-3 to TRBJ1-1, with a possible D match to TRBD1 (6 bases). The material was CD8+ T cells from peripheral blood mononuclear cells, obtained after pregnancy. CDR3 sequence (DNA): TGTGCCAGCAGCTCTACAGGGAGTGGAGCTGAAGCTTTCTTT. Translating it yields CASSSTGSGAEAFF.